The 25 T cell receptor beta chains below come from one sample, sequenced in a study of cytomegalovirus exposure and HLA in healthy donors. The primer mix had 60 Vbeta and 13 Jbeta primers. This table comes from immunoSEQ multiplex PCR, and its TCRdb copy is limited to in-frame clones, with some not included. This sample has about 160,000 clones, with under 80% found just once. What was sequenced was PBMCs. These receptors came from a female donor in good health and CMV-seronegative.

This clone was observed a handful of times. The chain is built from TRBV6-5 and TRBJ1-4; the match to TRBD1 covers 8 bases. Trimming at V came to 7 bases and at J to 8 bases, leaving 12 bases not matched to a gene. The CDR3 consists of 15 residues. Germline V CDR1 and CDR2: MNHEY, SVGAGI. Here the CDR3 reads CASNSVAAGGEKLFF. CDR3 in DNA: TGTGCCAGCAACAGTGTAGCGGCAGGGGGCGAAAAACTGTTTTTT.

The V gene is TRBV30, the J gene TRBJ1-6; 8 bases are a match to TRBD1. The CDR3 spans 18 residues. The germline CDR1 and CDR2 sequences are GTSNPN and SVGIG (reference sequence). The J segment lost 0 bases and the V segment lost 2 bases, leaving 9 bases of the junction unmatched. The DNA of the CDR3 is TGTGCCTGGAGTAATTTCAGGGGGCAGAGCTCCTATAATTCACCCCTCCACTTT. Its translation: CAWSNFRGQSSYNSPLHF.

There are a few counts of this clone. The V and J genes are TRBV6-5 and TRBJ1-1; 7 bases line up with TRBD1. The CDR3 has 12 amino acids. The junction had 2 bases not matched to a gene; V was cut back by 6 bases and J by 4 bases. The germline V gene encodes CDR1 MNHEY and CDR2 SVGAGI. CDR3 DNA sequence: TGTGCCAGCAGAGCAGGGGGCACTGAAGCTTTCTTT. Protein product: CASRAGGTEAFF.

V gene TRBV9 combines with J gene TRBJ1-1; 8 bases fit TRBD1. Losses at the gene ends were 1 base for V and 5 bases for J; bases not matched to a gene: 4. This CDR3 contains 14 residues. Per the germline V gene, CDR1 is SGDLS and CDR2 is YYNGEE. The chain's CDR3 is CASSVMTGETEAFF. The CDR3 DNA sequence: TGTGCCAGCAGCGTAATGACAGGGGAGACTGAAGCTTTCTTT.

In DNA, the CDR3 is TGTGCCAGCAGACCGGGACAGTACCCTAACTATGGCTACACCTTC. Translating it yields CASRPGQYPNYGYTF. This chain connects TRBV6-6 to TRBJ1-2, with 7 bases fitting TRBD1. Germline V gives CDR1 MNHNY, CDR2 SVGAGI (reference sequence). CDR3 length equals 15 residues. V lost 6 bases, J lost 0 bases, and 7 bases stayed unmatched.

This clone was seen a single time. The chain uses TRBV18 and TRBJ2-7, with 11 bases lining up with TRBD2. V shed 2 bases, J shed 2 bases, and the junction held 11 bases outside the gene matches. Looked up from germline, CDR1 is KGHSH and CDR2 is LQKENI. The CDR3 is made up of 18 amino acids. In nucleotides, the CDR3 is TGTGCCAGCTCACCAACTAGCGGGGGATCTTCCCGTACCTACGAGCAGTACTTC. It codes for CASSPTSGGSSRTYEQYF.

V usage is TRBV5-1 and J usage is TRBJ1-2; D ambiguous. Per germline, CDR1 SGHRS and CDR2 YFSETQ. V lost 2 bases, J lost 4 bases, and 9 bases lay in between. The length of the CDR3 is 13 residues. The CDR3 coding sequence is TGCGCCAGCAGCTTAATTGGGAGCTATGGCTACACCTTC. This encodes CASSLIGSYGYTF.

The chain uses TRBV5-1 and TRBJ2-5; D is possibly TRBD2 (6 bases). Germline lookup yields CDR1 SGHRS and CDR2 YFSETQ. CDR3 length equals 19 residues. The V gene lost 0 bases and the J gene lost 0 bases, with 21 bases spanning the gap. For the CDR3, the DNA is TGCGCCAGCAGCTTGGGACCCCCAACGGGAGCTGGGTACCAAGAGACCCAGTACTTC. This sequence encodes CASSLGPPTGAGYQETQYF.

The V and J genes are TRBV5-4 and TRBJ2-7, with D perhaps matching TRBD1 (5 bases). The germline V gene has CDR1 SGHNT and CDR2 YYREEE (reference sequence). The CDR3 has 14 residues. The ends were cut back, 4 bases at V and 3 bases at J, with 14 bases in the middle. CDR3 sequence reads: CASSQGSPNYEQYF. The CDR3 DNA follows: TGTGCCAGCAGCCAGGGCTCGCCGAACTACGAGCAGTACTTC. Based on the CDR3 plus reference TRBV5-4 and TRBJ2-7, the full variable domain is ETGVTQSPTHLIKTRGQQVTLRCSSQSGHNTVSWYQQALGQGPQFIFQYYREEENGRGNFPPRFSGLQFPNYSSELNVNALELDDSALYLCASSQGSPNYEQYFGPGTRLTVT.

The genes are TRBV9 and TRBJ2-1; D is perhaps TRBD2 (6 bases). With 1 base removed from V and 6 bases from J, the gap between germline ends came to 17 bases. The CDR3 is made up of 16 amino acids. CDR1 is SGDLS and CDR2 is YYNGEE in the germline V gene. The CDR3, as DNA: TGTGCCAGCAGCGTACTGGGACTCGTGGGGGGCAATGAGCAGTTCTTC. This gives the protein CASSVLGLVGGNEQFF.

This clone has just one count. The V gene is TRBV2, the J gene TRBJ2-1; a possible D gene is TRBD1 (5 bases). The CDR3 length is 16 residues. Germline V gives CDR1 SNHLY, CDR2 FYNNEI. Trimming removed 0 bases at V and 8 bases at J, with 17 bases between. The CDR3 coding sequence is TGTGCCAGCAGTGAAGCAGGGGCCCGCCCAACCGATGAGCAGTTCTTC. Encoded protein: CASSEAGARPTDEQFF.

The chain uses TRBV10-1 and TRBJ1-1, with TRBD1 matching 7 bases. J gave up 2 bases and V 6 bases, and 3 bases lay outside the gene matches. CDR3 length: 13 residues. The germline V gene has CDR1 WNHNN and CDR2 SYGVQD (reference sequence). This CDR3 reads CASRGQYNTEAFF. DNA for the CDR3: TGCGCCAGCAGGGGACAGTACAACACTGAAGCTTTCTTT.

The rearrangement uses TRBV5-4 and TRBJ1-2; D might be TRBD1 (5 bases). Germline CDR1 and CDR2: SGHNT and YYREEE (reference sequence). The V end lost 1 base, the J end lost 5 bases, and 12 bases lay between the germline ends. There are 14 residues in the CDR3. CDR3 amino acids: CASSLRGYGYGYTF. CDR3 coding DNA: TGTGCCAGCAGCTTGAGGGGTTATGGGTATGGCTACACCTTC.

Here the CDR3 reads CASRGYGVNYEQYF. As DNA, the CDR3 is TGTGCCAGCAGGGGGTACGGGGTGAACTACGAGCAGTACTTC. The J gene is TRBJ2-7, the V gene TRBV6-1; D possibly corresponds to TRBD2 (5 bases). The CDR3 extends over 14 amino acids. Deletions cut 6 bases from V and 3 bases from J, with 15 bases between. Germline V lookup: CDR1 MNHNS, CDR2 SASEGT.

This chain uses TRBV7-9 with TRBJ2-3, with 11 bases fitting TRBD2. CDR1 is SEHNR, CDR2 FQNEAQ, per germline (reference sequence). The V gene end was trimmed by 4 bases and the J gene end by 6 bases; junction bases not matched to a gene: 9. CDR3 length equals 16 residues. The CDR3 coding sequence is TGTGCCAGCAGCTATCTAGCGGGAGGCCTCCGGGATACGCAGTATTTT. Translation: CASSYLAGGLRDTQYF.

The V and J genes are TRBV28 and TRBJ1-1, with TRBD1 identical over 7 bases. This CDR3 has 14 residues. Germline loops: CDR1 MDHEN, CDR2 SYDVKM. V lost 6 bases and J lost 0; bases outside the gene matches: 4. The CDR3 here is CASRYGTVNTEAFF. The CDR3 region has the DNA TGTGCCAGCAGGTATGGGACAGTGAACACTGAAGCTTTCTTT.

This clone has just one count. The V gene is TRBV5-1, the J gene TRBJ2-1, with 11 bases fitting TRBD2. The CDR3 has 18 amino acids. V was clipped by 4 bases and J by 2 bases; unmatched bases: 11. Germline loops: CDR1 SGHRS, CDR2 YFSETQ. The CDR3 loop is CASSPWQRLAGPYNEQFF. In nucleotides, the CDR3 is TGCGCCAGCAGCCCTTGGCAGCGACTAGCGGGGCCCTACAATGAGCAGTTCTTC.

The chain joins TRBV5-6 to TRBJ1-5; D is ambiguous. Trimming took 0 bases from V and 0 from J, leaving 13 bases between them. This CDR3 spans 17 amino acids. Germline V gene lookup returns CDR1 SGHDT and CDR2 YYEEEE. The CDR3 is CASSLDTSPYSNQPQHF. The DNA for the CDR3 is TGTGCCAGCAGCTTGGATACGTCTCCCTATAGCAATCAGCCCCAGCATTTT.

The chain links TRBV6-6 to TRBJ1-1; D unclear. Germline V CDR1 and CDR2: MNHNY, SVGAGI (reference sequence). Trimming left V 4 bases short and J 11 bases short, with 17 bases between. The CDR3 is made up of 13 amino acids. The CDR3 DNA follows: TGTGCCAGCAGTTTTGAAGCCAGGCGCGTGGCTTTCTTT. Protein product: CASSFEARRVAFF.

As for this clone: A read error may account for a junction end that differs from germline. Other DNA sequences of this sample code for an identical CDR3. The chain is built from TRBV18 and TRBJ1-1; the D is unclear. The germline V gene has CDR1 KGHSH and CDR2 LQKENI. CDR3 size: 14 residues. DNA for the CDR3: TGTGCCAGCTCGCCTACAGACCTGAACACTGAGGCTTTCTTT. This sequence encodes CASSPTDLNTEAFF. The variable domain in full, completed from reference TRBV18 and TRBJ1-1, reads NAGVMQNPRHLVRRRGQEARLRCSPMKGHSHVYWYRQLPEEGLKFMVYLQKENIIDESGMPKERFSAEFPKEGPSILRIQQVVRGDSAAYFCASSPTDLNTEAFFGQGTRLTVV.

This sequence joins TRBV5-1 and TRBJ1-1; no reliable D call. The CDR3 is made up of 13 amino acids. Per germline, CDR1 SGHRS and CDR2 YFSETQ. V dropped 2 bases and J dropped 6 bases, with 11 bases sitting between them. CDR3 protein: CASSLAYNAEAFF. CDR3 in DNA: TGCGCCAGCAGCTTAGCCTATAATGCTGAAGCTTTCTTT.

This clone was observed a handful of times. The gene calls are TRBV6-5 and TRBJ1-2, with 10 bases aligning to TRBD1. CDR1 is MNHEY and CDR2 is SVGAGI in the germline V gene. This CDR3 is 14 amino acids long. Germline trimming cut 6 bases from V and 6 bases from J; bases unmatched to any gene: 7. The CDR3 sequence: CASSPRQGANGYTF. DNA of the CDR3: TGTGCCAGCAGCCCCCGACAGGGGGCGAATGGCTACACCTTC.

This clone was found a few times. The chain employs TRBV19 and TRBJ1-4; D is uncertain. Germline CDR1 is LNHDA and CDR2 is SQIVND (reference sequence). This CDR3 has 13 amino acids. V was pared by 1 base and J by 8 bases, with 8 bases between. The CDR3 is CASSIGYEEKLFF. CDR3 nucleotide sequence: TGTGCCAGTAGTATAGGGTACGAGGAAAAACTGTTTTTT.

The V call is TRBV19, the J call TRBJ1-2; D is uncertain. V shed 1 base and J shed 0 bases, with 9 bases lying between them. The length of the CDR3 is 15 residues. Per the germline V gene, CDR1 is LNHDA and CDR2 is SQIVND (reference sequence). The CDR3 protein is CASSIGAGSNYGYTF. DNA for the CDR3: TGTGCCAGTAGTATAGGGGCAGGTTCTAACTATGGCTACACCTTC. Using reference TRBV19 and TRBJ1-2 for the parts outside the CDR3, the full variable domain is DGGITQSPKYLFRKEGQNVTLSCEQNLNHDAMYWYRQDPGQGLRLIYYSQIVNDFQKGDIAEGYSVSREKKESFPLTVTSAQKNPTAFYLCASSIGAGSNYGYTFGSGTRLTVV.

Only one count was recorded for this clone. J is TRBJ2-3 and V is TRBV5-1; 9 bases match TRBD1. V lost 3 bases and J lost 5; bases outside the gene matches: 7. The germline V gene encodes CDR1 SGHRS and CDR2 YFSETQ. The CDR3 is 15 residues long. CDR3 sequence reads: CASSSRTGAQDTQYF. The CDR3 DNA is TGCGCCAGCAGCTCCCGGACAGGGGCGCAAGATACGCAGTATTTT.